This T cell receptor beta chain came from a study of OX40 agonist ivuxolimab in advanced cancers. The method was immunoSEQ multiplex PCR; TCRdb's version includes in-frame clones alone and lacks a portion of them. The sample includes tens of thousands of clones, roughly 90% seen only once; the top ten take around 1%. From germline, CDR1 is GTSNPN and CDR2 SVGIG (reference sequence). Trimming stripped 2 bases from V and 0 bases from J, with 14 bases between. The CDR3 sequence is 15 residues long. This sequence was found in an adult with an advanced solid tumor such as melanoma, head and neck, liver or kidney cancer. This rearrangement joins TRBV30 to TRBJ2-7, with D maybe TRBD2 (5 bases). The source was CD4+ or CD8+ T cells sorted from blood, collected in a trial of the OX40 agonist ivuxolimab. The CDR3 region is CAWSPSGGPSYEQYF. The CDR3 DNA is TGTGCCTGGAGTCCCTCGGGCGGGCCCTCCTACGAGCAGTACTTC.